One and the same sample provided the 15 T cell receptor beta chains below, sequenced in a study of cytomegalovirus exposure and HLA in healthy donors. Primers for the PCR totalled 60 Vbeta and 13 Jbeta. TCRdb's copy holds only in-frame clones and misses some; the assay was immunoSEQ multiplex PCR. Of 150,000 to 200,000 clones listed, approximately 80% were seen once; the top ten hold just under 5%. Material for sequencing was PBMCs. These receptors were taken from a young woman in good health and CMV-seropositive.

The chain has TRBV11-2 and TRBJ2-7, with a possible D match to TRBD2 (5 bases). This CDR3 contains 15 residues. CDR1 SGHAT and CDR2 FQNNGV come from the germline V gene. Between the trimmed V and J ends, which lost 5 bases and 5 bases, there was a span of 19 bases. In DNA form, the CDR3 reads TGTGCCAGCAGCGAGACCGGGGTCGAAAATCACGAGCAGTACTTC. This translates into CASSETGVENHEQYF.

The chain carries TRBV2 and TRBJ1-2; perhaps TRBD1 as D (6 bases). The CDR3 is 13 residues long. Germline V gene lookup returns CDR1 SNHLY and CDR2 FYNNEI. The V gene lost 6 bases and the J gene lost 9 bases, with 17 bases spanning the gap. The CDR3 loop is CASSSGQHSSYTF. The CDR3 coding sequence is TGTGCCAGCAGCTCCGGACAGCACAGTAGCTACACCTTC. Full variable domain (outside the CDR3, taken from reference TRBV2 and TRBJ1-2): EPEVTQTPSHQVTQMGQEVILRCVPISNHLYFYWYRQILGQKVEFLVSFYNNEISEKSEIFDDQFSVERPDGSNFTLKIRSTKLEDSAMYFCASSSGQHSSYTFGSGTRLTVV.

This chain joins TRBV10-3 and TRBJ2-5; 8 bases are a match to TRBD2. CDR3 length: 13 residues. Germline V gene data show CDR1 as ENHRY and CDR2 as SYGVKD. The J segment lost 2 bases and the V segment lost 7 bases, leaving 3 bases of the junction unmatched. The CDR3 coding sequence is TGTGCCATCAAGGCTAGCGGGCAAGAGACCCAGTACTTC. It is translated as CAIKASGQETQYF.

The DNA of the CDR3 is TGCGCCAGCAGCCTCACTCCGGGACTAGGCTTTGGCACAGATACGCAGTATTTT. It codes for CASSLTPGLGFGTDTQYF. The chain recombines TRBV5-1 with TRBJ2-3; 8 positions agree with TRBD2. Germline V CDR1 and CDR2: SGHRS, YFSETQ. The CDR3 extends over 18 amino acids. Trimming removed 4 bases from V and 1 base from J; junction bases left unmatched: 14.

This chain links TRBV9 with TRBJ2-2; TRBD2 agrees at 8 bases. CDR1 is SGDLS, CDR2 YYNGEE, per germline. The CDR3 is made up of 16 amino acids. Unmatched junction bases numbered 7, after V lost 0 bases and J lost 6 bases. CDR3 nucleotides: TGTGCCAGCAGCGTAGGTGAGCGGGGGAGAGCCGGGGAGCTGTTTTTT. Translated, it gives CASSVGERGRAGELFF.

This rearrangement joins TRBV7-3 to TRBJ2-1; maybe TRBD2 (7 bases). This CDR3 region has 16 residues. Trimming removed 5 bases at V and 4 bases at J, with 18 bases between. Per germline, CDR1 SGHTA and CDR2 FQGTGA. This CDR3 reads CASSPPGGGAYNEQFF. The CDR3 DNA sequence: TGTGCCAGCAGCCCCCCAGGCGGGGGCGCATACAATGAGCAGTTCTTC.

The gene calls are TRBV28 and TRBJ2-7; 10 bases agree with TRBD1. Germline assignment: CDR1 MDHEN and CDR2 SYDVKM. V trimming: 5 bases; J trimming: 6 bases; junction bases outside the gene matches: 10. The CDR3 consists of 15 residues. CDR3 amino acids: CASSESGTGAGEQYF. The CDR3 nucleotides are TGTGCCAGCAGTGAATCCGGGACAGGGGCAGGCGAGCAGTACTTC.

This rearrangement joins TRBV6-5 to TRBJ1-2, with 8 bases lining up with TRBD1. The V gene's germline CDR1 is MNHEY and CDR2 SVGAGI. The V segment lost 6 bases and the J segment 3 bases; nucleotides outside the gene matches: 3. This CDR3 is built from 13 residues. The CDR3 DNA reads TGTGCCAGCAGCCCGGACAGGGACTATGGCTACACCTTC. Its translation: CASSPDRDYGYTF.

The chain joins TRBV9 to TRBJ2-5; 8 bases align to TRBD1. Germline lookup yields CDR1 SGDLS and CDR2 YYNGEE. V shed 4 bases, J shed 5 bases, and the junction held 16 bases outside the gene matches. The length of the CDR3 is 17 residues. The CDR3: CASSLQGTGGTTETQYF. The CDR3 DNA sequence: TGTGCCAGCAGCCTTCAAGGGACAGGAGGTACCACGGAGACCCAGTACTTC.

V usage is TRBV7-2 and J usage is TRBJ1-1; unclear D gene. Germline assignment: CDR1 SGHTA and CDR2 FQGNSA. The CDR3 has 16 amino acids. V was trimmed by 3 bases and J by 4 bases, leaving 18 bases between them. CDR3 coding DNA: TGTGCCAGCAGCTTTAGCGCCGGGCGCAGATCCACTGAAGCTTTCTTT. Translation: CASSFSAGRRSTEAFF.

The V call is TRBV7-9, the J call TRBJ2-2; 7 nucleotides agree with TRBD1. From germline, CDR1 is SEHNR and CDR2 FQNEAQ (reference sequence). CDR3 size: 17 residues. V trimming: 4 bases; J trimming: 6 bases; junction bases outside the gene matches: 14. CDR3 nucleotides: TGTGCCAGCAGCTCCCTCACCCGACAGGGTCGGGCCGGGGAGCTGTTTTTT. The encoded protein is CASSSLTRQGRAGELFF.

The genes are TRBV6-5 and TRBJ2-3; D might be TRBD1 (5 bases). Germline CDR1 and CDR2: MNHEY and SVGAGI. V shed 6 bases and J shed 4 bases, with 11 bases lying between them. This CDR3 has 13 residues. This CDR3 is CASRPDRADTQYF. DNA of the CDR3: TGTGCCAGCAGACCCGACAGAGCAGATACGCAGTATTTT.

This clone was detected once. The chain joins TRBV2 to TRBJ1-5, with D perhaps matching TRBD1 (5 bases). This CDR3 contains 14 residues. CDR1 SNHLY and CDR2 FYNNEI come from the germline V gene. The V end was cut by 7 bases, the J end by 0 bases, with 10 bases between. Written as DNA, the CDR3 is TGTGCCAGCAAGGTCAGGGATAGCAATCAGCCCCAGCATTTT. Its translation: CASKVRDSNQPQHF.

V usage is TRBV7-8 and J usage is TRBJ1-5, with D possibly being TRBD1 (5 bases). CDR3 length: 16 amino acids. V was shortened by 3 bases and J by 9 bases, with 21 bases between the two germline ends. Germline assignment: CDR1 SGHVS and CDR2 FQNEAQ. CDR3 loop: CASSLGRQSGQWPQHF. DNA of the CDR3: TGTGCCAGCAGCTTGGGAAGACAGTCGGGCCAATGGCCCCAGCATTTT.

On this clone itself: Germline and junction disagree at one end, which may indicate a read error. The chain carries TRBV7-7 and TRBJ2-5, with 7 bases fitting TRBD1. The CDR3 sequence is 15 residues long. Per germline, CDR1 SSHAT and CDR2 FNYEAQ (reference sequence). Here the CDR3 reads CASSIRDRGGETQYF. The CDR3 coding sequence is TGTGCTAGCAGCATCAGGGACAGAGGCGGAGAGACCCAGTACTTC.